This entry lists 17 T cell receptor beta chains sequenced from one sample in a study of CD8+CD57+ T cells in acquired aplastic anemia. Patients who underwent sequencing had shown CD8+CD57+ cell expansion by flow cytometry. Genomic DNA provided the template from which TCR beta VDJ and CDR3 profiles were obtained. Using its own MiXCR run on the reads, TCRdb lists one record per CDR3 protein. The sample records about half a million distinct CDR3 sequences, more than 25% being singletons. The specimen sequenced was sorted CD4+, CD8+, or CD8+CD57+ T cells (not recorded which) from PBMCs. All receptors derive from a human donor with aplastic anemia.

CDR3 nucleotide sequence: TGTGCCAGCAGCGTAGTGGATGAGGGAGAGAGGAATGAGCAGTTCTTC. Protein sequence: CASSVVDEGERNEQFF. The chain uses TRBV9 and TRBJ2-1; tentatively, D is TRBD2 (5 bases). The CDR3 runs to 16 residues. V was pared by 0 bases and J by 7 bases, with 17 bases between. Germline loops: CDR1 SGDLS, CDR2 YYNGEE. Full variable domain (remainder filled in from reference TRBV9 and TRBJ2-1): DSGVTQTPKHLITATGQRVTLRCSPRSGDLSVYWYQQSLDQGLQFLIQYYNGEERAKGNILERFSAQQFPDLHSELNLSSLELGDSALYFCASSVVDEGERNEQFFGPGTRLTVL.

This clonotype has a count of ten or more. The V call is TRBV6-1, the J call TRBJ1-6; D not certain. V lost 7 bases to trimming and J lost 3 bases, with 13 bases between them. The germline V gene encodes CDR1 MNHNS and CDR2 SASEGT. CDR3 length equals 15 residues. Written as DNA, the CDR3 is TGTGCCAGCAACACGGACCGATACTATAATTCACCCCTCCACTTT. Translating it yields CASNTDRYYNSPLHF.

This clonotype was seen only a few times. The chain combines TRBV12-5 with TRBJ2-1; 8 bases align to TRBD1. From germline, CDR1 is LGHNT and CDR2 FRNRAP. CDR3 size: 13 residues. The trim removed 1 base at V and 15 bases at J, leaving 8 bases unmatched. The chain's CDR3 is CASGLEINRGWFF. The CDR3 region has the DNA TGTGCTAGTGGTTTGGAGATAAACAGGGGGTGGTTCTTC.

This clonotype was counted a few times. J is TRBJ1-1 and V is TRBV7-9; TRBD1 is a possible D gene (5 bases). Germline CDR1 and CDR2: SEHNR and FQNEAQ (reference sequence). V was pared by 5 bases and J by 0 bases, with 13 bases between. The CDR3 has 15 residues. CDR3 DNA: TGTGCCAGCAGCCCCCCTACGACAGTGAACACTGAAGCTTTCTTT. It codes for CASSPPTTVNTEAFF.

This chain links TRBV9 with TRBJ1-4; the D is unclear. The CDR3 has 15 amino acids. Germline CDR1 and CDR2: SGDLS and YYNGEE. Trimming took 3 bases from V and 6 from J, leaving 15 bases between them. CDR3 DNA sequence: TGTGCCAGCAGCGAAACGGCGGCCTGGGATGAAAAACTGTTTTTT. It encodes CASSETAAWDEKLFF.

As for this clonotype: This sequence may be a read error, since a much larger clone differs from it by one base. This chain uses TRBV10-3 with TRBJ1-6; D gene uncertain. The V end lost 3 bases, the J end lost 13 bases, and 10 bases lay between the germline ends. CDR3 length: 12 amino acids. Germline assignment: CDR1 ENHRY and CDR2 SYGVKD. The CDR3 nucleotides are TGTGCCATCAGTGAACCCCCGCCGCCCCTCCACTTT. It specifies CAISEPPPPLHF.

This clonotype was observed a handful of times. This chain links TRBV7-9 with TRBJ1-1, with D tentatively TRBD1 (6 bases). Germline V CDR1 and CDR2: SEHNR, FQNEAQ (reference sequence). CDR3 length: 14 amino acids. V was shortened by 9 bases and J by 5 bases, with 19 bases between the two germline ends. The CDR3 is CASYAQGMSTEAFF. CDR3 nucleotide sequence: TGTGCCAGTTATGCACAGGGTATGAGTACTGAAGCTTTCTTT.

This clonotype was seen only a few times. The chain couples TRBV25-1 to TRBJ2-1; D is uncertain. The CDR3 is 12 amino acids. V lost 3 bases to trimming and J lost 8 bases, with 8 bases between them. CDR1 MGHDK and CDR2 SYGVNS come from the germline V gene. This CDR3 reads CASSESPHEQFF. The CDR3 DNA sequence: TGTGCCAGCAGTGAGTCCCCCCATGAGCAGTTCTTC.

CDR3: CASSCRDRDISGNTIYF. Here the CDR3 DNA reads TGTGCCAGCAGCTGCCGGGACAGGGACATCTCTGGAAACACCATATATTTT. This chain links TRBV7-3 with TRBJ1-3, with 9 bases aligning to TRBD1. The length of the CDR3 is 17 residues. Trimming at V came to 4 bases and at J to 0 bases, leaving 7 bases not matched to a gene. From germline, CDR1 is SGHTA and CDR2 FQGTGA.

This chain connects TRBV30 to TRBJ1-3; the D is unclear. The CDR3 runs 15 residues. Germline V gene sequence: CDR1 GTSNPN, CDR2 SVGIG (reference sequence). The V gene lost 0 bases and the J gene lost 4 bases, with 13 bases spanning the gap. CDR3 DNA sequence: TGTGCCTGGAGTGTCGGAGGGTTCCTCGGAAACACCATATATTTT. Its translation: CAWSVGGFLGNTIYF.

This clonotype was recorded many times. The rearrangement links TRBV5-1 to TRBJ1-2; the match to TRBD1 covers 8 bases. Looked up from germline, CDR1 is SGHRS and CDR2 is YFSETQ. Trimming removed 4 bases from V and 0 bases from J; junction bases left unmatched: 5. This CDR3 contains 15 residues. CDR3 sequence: CASSLDRETNYGYTF. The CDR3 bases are TGCGCCAGCAGCCTGGACAGGGAGACTAACTATGGCTACACCTTC. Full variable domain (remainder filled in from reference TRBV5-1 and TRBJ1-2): KAGVTQTPRYLIKTRGQQVTLSCSPISGHRSVSWYQQTPGQGLQFLFEYFSETQRNKGNFPGRFSGRQFSNSRSEMNVSTLELGDSALYLCASSLDRETNYGYTFGSGTRLTVV.

The CDR3 coding sequence is TGTGCCACCAGCAGTGAGTCAGGCTATGGCTACACCTTC. Translating gives CATSSESGYGYTF. The rearrangement joins TRBV15 to TRBJ1-2; no definite D call. This CDR3 is built from 13 residues. The germline gives CDR1 LNHNV, CDR2 YYDKDF (reference sequence). Trimming took off 3 bases at V and 4 bases at J, with 9 bases between the two ends. Full variable domain (rest looked up from reference TRBV15 and TRBJ1-2): DAMVIQNPRYQVTQFGKPVTLSCSQTLNHNVMYWYQQKSSQAPKLLFHYYDKDFNNEADTPDNFQSRRPNTSFCFLDIRSPGLGDTAMYLCATSSESGYGYTFGSGTRLTVV.

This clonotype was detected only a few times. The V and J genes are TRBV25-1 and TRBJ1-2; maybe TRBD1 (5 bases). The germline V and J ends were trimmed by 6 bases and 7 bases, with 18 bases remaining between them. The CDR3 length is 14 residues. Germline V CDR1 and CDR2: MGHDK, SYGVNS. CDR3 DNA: TGTGCCAGCAGCCAAGATGAGGGACTGGGTGGCTACACCTTC. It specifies CASSQDEGLGGYTF.

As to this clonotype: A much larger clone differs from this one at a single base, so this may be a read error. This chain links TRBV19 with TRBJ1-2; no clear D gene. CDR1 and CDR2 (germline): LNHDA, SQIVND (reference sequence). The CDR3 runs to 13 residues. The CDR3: CASSEAPNYGYAF. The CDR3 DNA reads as TGTGCCAGTAGTGAAGCCCCAAACTATGGCTACGCCTTC.

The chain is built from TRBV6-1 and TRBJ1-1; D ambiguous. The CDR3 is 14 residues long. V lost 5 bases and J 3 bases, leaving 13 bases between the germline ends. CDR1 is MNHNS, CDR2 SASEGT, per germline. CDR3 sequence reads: CASSLTSWDTEAFF. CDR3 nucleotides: TGTGCCAGCAGTCTGACGTCGTGGGACACTGAAGCTTTCTTT.

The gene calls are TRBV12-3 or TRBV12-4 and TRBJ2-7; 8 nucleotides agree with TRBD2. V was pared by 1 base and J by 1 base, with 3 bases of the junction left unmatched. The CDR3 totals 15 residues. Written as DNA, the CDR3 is TGTGCCAGCAGTTTAGAGGGACTAGGGTCCTACGAGCAGTACTTC. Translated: CASSLEGLGSYEQYF.

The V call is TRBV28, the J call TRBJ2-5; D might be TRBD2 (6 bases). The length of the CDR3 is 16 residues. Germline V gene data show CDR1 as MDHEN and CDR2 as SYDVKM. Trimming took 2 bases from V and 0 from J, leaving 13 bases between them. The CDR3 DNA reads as TGTGCCAGCAGTTTACCGCAGGGACTGTACCAAGAGACCCAGTACTTC. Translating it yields CASSLPQGLYQETQYF.